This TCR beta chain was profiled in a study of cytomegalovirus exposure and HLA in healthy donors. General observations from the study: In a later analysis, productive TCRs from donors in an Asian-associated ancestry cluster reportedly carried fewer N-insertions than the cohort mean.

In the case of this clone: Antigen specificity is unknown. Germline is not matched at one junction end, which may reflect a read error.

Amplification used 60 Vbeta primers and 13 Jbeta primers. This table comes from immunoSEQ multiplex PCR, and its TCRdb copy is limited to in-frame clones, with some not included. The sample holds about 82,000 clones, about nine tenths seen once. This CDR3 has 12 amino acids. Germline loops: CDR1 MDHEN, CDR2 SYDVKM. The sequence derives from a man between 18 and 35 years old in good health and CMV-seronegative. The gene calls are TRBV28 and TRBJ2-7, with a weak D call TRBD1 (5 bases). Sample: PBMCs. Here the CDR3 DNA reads TGTGCCAGCAGCTTAAACCCCCAGACAGCAATCTTC. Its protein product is CASSLNPQTAIF.